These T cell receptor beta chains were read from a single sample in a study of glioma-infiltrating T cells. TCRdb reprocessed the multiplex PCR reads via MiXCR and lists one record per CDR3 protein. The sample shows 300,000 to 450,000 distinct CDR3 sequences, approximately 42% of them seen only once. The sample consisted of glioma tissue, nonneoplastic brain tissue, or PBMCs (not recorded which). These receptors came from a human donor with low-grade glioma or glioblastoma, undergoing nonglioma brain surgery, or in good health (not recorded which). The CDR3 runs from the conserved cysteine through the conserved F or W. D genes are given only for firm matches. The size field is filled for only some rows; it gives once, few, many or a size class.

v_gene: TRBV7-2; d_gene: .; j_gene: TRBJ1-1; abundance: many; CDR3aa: CASSSQVGISEAFF; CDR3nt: TGTGCCAGCAGCTCCCAAGTGGGAATCTCTGAAGCTTTCTTT
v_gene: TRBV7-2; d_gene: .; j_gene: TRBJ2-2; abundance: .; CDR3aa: CASSLERGGVVFF; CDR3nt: TGTGCCAGCAGCTTAGAGAGGGGGGGTGTCGTGTTTTTT
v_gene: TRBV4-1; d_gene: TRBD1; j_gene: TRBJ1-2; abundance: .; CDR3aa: CASSRLGQDYGYTF; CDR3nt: TGCGCCAGCAGCCGACTTGGACAGGACTATGGCTACACCTTC
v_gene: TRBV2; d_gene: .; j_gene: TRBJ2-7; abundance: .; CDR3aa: CASTATLPGNEQYF; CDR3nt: TGTGCCAGCACCGCGACCCTACCAGGGAACGAGCAGTACTTC
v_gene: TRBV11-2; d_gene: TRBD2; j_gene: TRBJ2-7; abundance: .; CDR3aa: CASSLELAIASYEQYF; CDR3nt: TGTGCCAGCAGCTTAGAACTAGCGATCGCTTCCTACGAGCAGTACTTC
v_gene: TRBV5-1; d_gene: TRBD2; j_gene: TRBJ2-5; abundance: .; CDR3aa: CASSPGVAGGSETQYF; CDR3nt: TGCGCCAGCAGCCCGGGAGTAGCGGGAGGGTCAGAGACCCAGTACTTC
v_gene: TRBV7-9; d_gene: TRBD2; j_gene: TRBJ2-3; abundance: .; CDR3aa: CASSDPNLAGDDTDTQYF; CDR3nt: TGTGCCAGCAGCGACCCCAATCTAGCGGGAGATGACACAGATACGCAGTATTTT
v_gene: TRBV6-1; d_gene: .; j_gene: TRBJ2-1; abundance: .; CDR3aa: CASSAVGNSYNEQFF; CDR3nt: TGTGCCAGCAGTGCGGTCGGGAACTCCTACAATGAGCAGTTCTTC
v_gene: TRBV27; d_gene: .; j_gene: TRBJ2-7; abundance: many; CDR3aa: CASSLASTYEQYF; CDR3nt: TGTGCCAGCAGTTTGGCATCGACCTACGAGCAGTACTTC
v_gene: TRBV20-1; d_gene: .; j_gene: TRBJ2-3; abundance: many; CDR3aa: CSARDPRTTDTQYF; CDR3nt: TGCAGTGCTAGAGATCCCAGAACCACAGATACGCAGTATTTT
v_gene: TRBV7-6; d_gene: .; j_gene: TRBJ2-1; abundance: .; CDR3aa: CASSDGGRGQFF; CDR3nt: TGTGCCAGCAGCGACGGGGGGCGCGGGCAGTTCTTC
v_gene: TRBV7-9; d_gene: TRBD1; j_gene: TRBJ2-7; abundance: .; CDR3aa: CARSEFRDRGLSSYNEQYF; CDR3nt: TGTGCCAGAAGCGAATTCCGGGACAGGGGACTGAGCTCCTACAATGAGCAGTACTTC
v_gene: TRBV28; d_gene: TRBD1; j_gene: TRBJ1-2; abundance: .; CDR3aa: CARSSPTGGGRLYGYTF; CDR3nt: TGTGCCAGGAGTTCCCCTACAGGGGGCGGCCGACTCTATGGCTACACCTTC
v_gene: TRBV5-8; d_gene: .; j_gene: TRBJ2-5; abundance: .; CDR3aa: CASSLSFQETQYF; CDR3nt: TGTGCCAGCAGCTTGTCTTTCCAAGAGACCCAGTACTTC
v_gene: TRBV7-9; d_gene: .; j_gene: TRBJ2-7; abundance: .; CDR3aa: CASRILGHNSYEQYF; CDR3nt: TGTGCCAGCAGAATCCTCGGACACAATTCCTACGAGCAGTACTTC
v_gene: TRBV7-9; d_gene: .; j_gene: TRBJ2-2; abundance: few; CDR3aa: CASSFYPTELFF; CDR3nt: TGTGCCAGCAGCTTCTATCCGACGGAGCTGTTTTTT
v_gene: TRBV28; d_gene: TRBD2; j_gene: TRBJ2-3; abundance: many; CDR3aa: CASSLAGDQDTQYF; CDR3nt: TGTGCCAGCAGTCTAGCGGGAGATCAAGATACGCAGTATTTT
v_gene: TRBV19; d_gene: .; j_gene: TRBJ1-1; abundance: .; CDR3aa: CASSPLSRGRTEAFF; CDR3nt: TGTGCCAGTAGCCCCCTGAGCCGGGGAAGGACTGAAGCTTTCTTT
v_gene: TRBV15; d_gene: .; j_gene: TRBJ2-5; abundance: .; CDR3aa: CATSTKETQYF; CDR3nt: TGTGCCACCAGCACCAAAGAGACCCAGTACTTC
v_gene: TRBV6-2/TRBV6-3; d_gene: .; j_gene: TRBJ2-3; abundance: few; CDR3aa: CAVQRGGIGADTQYF; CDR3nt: TGTGCCGTTCAACGGGGTGGGATCGGGGCAGATACGCAGTATTTT
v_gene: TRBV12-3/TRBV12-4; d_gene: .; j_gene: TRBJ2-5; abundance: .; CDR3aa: CASSLPGGETQYF; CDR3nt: TGTGCCAGCAGTTTACCAGGAGGGGAGACCCAGTACTTC
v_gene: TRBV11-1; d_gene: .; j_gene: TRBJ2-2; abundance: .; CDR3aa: CASSLGQASGELFF; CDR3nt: TGTGCCAGCAGCTTAGGACAGGCGTCCGGGGAGCTGTTTTTT
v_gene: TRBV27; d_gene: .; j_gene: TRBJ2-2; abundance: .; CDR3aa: CASSLLGAGELFF; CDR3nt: TGTGCCAGCAGTTTATTAGGGGCCGGGGAGCTGTTTTTT
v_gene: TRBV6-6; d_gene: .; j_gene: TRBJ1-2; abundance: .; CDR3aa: CASSQALRGDGYTF; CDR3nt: TGTGCCAGCAGCCAAGCTCTCAGGGGCGACGGCTACACCTTC
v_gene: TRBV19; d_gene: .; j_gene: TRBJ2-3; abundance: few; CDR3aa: CASSIEGTTQYF; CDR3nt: TGTGCCAGTAGTATAGAAGGCACTACGCAGTATTTT
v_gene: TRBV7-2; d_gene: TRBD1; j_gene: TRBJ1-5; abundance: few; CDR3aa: CASSVTGGHQPQHF; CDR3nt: TGTGCCAGCAGCGTTACAGGGGGCCACCAGCCCCAGCATTTT
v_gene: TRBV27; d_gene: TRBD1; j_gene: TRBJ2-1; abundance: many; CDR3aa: CASSLDRGPKNEQFF; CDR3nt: TGTGCCAGCAGTTTAGATAGGGGGCCTAAGAATGAGCAGTTCTTC
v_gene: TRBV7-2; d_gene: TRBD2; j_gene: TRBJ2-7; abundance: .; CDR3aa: CASSSPLTSDFSYEQYF; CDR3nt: TGTGCCAGCAGCTCGCCCCTTACTAGCGATTTTTCCTACGAGCAGTACTTC
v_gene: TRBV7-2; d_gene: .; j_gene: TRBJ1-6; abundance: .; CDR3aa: CASTTGTGVRPLHF; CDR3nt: TGTGCCAGCACCACCGGGACCGGGGTGCGACCCCTCCACTTT
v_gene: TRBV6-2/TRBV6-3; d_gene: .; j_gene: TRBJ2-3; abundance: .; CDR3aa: CASSYSPRRGFSTDTQYF; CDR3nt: TGTGCCAGCAGTTACTCGCCGCGGAGGGGGTTTAGCACAGATACGCAGTATTTT
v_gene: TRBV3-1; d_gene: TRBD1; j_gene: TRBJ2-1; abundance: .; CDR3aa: CASSPVQGAGEQFF; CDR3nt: TGTGCCAGCAGCCCCGTGCAGGGGGCGGGTGAGCAGTTCTTC
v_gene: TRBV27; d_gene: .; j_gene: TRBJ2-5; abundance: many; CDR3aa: CASSLVGDPKAQYF; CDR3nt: TGTGCCAGCAGTTTAGTCGGAGACCCCAAGGCCCAGTACTTC
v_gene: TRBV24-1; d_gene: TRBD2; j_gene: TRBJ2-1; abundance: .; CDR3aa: CATSDPRPLTSVTYNEQFF; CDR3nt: TGTGCCACCAGTGATCCTCGCCCCTTAACTAGCGTAACCTACAATGAGCAGTTCTTC
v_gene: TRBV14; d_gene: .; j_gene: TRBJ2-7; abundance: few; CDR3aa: CASSRYGSSYEQYF; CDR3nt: TGTGCCAGCAGCCGATATGGGTCCTCCTACGAGCAGTACTTC
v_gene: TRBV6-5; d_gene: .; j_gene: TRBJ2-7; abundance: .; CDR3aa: CATKLLSSYEQYF; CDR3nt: TGTGCCACCAAACTTTTAAGCTCCTACGAGCAGTACTTC
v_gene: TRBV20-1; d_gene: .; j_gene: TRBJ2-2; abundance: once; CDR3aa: CSAIVEGTGGELFF; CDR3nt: TGCAGTGCTATTGTAGAGGGGACTGGCGGGGAGCTGTTTTTT
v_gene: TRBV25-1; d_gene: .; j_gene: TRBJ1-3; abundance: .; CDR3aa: CASTTRAGSNTIYF; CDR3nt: TGTGCCAGCACCACCCGTGCGGGTTCAAACACCATATATTTT
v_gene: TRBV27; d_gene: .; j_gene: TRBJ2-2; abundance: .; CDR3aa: CTSSFLLGDTGELFF; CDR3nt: TGTACCAGCAGTTTCCTTCTAGGGGATACCGGGGAGCTGTTTTTT
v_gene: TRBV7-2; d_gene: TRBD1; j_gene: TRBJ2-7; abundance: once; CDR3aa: CTSSSDRGIEQYF; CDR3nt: TGTACCAGCAGCTCAGACAGGGGAATCGAGCAGTACTTC
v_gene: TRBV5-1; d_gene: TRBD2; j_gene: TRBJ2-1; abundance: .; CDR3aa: CASSFGTSGTNEQFF; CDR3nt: TGCGCCAGCAGCTTCGGGACTAGCGGGACCAATGAGCAGTTCTTC
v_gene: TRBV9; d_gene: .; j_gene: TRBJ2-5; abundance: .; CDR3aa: CASSVWGGGGQETQYF; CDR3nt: TGTGCCAGCAGCGTATGGGGAGGGGGCGGGCAAGAGACCCAGTACTTC
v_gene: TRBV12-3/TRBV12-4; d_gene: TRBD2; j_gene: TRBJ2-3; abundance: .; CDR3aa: CASSLREGSPDTQYF; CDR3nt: TGTGCCAGCAGTTTAAGGGAGGGTAGCCCAGATACGCAGTATTTT
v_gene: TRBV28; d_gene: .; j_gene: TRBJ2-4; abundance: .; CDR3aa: CVSSLGLRARLAKNIQYF; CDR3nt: TGTGTCAGCAGTTTAGGTCTCAGGGCCCGACTAGCCAAAAACATTCAGTACTTC
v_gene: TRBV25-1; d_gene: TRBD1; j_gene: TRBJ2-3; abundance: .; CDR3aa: CANTDRADAQYF; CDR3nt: TGTGCCAACACAGACAGGGCCGACGCGCAGTATTTT
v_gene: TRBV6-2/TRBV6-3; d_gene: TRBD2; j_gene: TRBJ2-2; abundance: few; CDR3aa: CAAGLAATGELFF; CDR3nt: TGTGCCGCAGGACTAGCGGCCACCGGGGAGCTGTTTTTT
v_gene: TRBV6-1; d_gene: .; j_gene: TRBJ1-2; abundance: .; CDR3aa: CASSRRGNYGYTF; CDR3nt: TGCGCCAGCTCCCGCAGGGGTAACTATGGCTACACCTTC
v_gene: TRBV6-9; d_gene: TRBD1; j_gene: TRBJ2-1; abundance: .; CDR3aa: CASRFARDRGPLATEQFF; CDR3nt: TGCGCCAGCAGATTCGCCCGGGACAGGGGTCCACTAGCGACTGAGCAGTTCTTC
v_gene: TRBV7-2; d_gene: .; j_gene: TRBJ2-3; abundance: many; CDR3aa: CASSDGGGTDTQYF; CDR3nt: TGTGCCAGCAGCGACGGGGGAGGCACAGATACGCAGTATTTT
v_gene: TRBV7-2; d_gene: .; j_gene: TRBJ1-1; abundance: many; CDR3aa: CASSPMTGNTEAFF; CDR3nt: TGTGCCAGCAGCCCCATGACAGGGAACACTGAAGCTTTCTTT
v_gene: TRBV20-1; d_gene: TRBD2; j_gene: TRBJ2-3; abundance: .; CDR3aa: CSARNPGGGADTQYF; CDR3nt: TGCAGTGCTAGAAACCCGGGAGGCGGGGCAGATACGCAGTATTTT
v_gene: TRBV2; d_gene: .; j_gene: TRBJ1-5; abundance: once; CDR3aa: CASRDTNNQPQHF; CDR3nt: TGTGCCAGCAGGGACACCAACAATCAGCCCCAGCATTTT
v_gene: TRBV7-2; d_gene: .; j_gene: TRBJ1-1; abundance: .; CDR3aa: CASSEQRLPTEAFF; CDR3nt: TGTGCCAGCAGCGAACAGCGGTTACCAACTGAAGCTTTCTTT
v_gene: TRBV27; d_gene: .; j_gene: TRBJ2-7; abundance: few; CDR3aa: CASSFLPDPKYEQYF; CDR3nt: TGTGCCAGCAGTTTCCTACCGGATCCTAAATACGAGCAGTACTTC
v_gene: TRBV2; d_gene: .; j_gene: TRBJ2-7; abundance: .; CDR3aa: CASTVQGPIYEQYF; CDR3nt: TGTGCCAGCACCGTACAGGGCCCCATCTACGAGCAGTACTTC
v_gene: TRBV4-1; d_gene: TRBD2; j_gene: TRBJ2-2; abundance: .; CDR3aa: CASSRQHLGRGTGELFF; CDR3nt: TGCGCCAGCAGCCGCCAACACCTCGGGAGGGGTACCGGGGAGCTGTTTTTT